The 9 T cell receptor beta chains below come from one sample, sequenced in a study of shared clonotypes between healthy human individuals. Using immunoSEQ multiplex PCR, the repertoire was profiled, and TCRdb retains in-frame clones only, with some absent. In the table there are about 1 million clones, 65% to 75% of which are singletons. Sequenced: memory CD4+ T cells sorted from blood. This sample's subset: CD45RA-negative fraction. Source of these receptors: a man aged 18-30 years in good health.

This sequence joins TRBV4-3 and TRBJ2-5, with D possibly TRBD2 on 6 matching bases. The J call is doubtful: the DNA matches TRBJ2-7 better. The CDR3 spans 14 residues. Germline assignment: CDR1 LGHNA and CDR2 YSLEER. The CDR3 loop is CASSRDVLGGEQYF. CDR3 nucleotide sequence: TGCGCCAGCAGCCGGGACGTCCTCGGGGGCGAGCAGTACTTC.

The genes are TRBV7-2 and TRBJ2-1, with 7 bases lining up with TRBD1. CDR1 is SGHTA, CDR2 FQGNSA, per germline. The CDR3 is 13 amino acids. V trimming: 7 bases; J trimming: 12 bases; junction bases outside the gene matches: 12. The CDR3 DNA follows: TGTGCCAGCAAGCAAGGGGGCGGGCTCCGGCAGTTCTTC. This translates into CASKQGGGLRQFF.

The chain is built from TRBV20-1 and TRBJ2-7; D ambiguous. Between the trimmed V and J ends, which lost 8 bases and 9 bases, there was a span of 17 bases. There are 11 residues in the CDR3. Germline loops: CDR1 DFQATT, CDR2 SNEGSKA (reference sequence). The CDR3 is CSSGPEERQYF. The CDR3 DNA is TGCAGTAGTGGCCCCGAAGAGCGGCAGTACTTC.

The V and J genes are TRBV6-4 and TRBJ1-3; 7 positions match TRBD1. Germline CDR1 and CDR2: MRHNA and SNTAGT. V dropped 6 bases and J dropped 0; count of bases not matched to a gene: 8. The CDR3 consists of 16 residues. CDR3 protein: CASRDTGAASGNTIYF. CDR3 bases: TGTGCCAGCAGGGATACAGGGGCTGCCTCTGGAAACACCATATATTTT.

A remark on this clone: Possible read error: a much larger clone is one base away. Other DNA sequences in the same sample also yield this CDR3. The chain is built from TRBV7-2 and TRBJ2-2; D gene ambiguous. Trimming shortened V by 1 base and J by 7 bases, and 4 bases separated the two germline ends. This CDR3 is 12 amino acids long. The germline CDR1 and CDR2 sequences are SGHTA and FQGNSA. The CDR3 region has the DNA TGTGCCAGCAGCTTAGGAATCGGGGAGCTGTTTTTT. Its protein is CASSLGIGELFF.

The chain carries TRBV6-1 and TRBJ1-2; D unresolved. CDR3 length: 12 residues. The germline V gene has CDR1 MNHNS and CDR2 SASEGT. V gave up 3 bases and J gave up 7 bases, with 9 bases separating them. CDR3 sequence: CASSDSWGGYTF. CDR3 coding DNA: TGTGCCAGCAGTGATTCGTGGGGTGGCTACACCTTC.

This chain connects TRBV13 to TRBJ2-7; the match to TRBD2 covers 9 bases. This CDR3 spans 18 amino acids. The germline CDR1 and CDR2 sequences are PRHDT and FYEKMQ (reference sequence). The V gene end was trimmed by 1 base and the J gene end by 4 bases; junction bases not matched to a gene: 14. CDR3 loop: CASSLEAGREGPVYEQYF. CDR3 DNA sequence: TGTGCCAGCAGCTTAGAGGCGGGGCGGGAGGGCCCTGTGTACGAGCAGTACTTC.

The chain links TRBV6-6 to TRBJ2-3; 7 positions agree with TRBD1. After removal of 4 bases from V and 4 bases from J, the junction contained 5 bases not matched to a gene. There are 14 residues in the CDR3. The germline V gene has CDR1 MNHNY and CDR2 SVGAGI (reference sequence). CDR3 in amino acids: CASSFDRAADTQYF. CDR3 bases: TGTGCCAGCAGTTTTGACAGGGCGGCAGATACGCAGTATTTT.

CDR3 protein: CASTANSKNTGELFF. CDR3 DNA sequence: TGTGCCAGCACCGCGAACTCGAAGAACACCGGGGAGCTGTTTTTT. The gene calls are TRBV2 and TRBJ2-2; D is unclear. In germline, CDR1 is SNHLY, CDR2 FYNNEI. The CDR3 sequence is 15 residues long. The V end lost 7 bases, the J end lost 1 base, and 13 bases lay between the germline ends.